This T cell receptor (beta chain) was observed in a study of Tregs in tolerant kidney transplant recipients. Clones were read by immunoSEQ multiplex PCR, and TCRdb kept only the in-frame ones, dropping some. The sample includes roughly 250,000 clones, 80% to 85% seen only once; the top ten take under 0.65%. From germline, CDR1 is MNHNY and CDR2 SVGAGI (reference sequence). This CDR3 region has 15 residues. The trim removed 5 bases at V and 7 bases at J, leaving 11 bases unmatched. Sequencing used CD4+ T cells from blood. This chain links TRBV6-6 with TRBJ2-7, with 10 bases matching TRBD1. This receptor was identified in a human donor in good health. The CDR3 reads CASSTPGQGLFEQYF. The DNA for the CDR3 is TGTGCCAGCAGTACTCCGGGACAGGGGTTGTTTGAGCAGTACTTC.